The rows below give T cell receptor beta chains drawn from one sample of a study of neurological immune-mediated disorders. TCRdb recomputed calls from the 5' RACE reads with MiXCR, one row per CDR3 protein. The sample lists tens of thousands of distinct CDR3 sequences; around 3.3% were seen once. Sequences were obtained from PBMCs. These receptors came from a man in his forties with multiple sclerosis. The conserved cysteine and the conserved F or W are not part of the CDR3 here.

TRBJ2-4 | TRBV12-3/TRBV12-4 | ASSPNLAKKIQY
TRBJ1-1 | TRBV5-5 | ASSLDRNTEAF
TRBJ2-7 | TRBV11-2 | ASSLDWVSYEQY
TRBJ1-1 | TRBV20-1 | SAREPSTGMDTEAF
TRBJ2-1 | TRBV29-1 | SVKTEEAYSF
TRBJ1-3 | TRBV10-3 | AIGEGQGSGKNIY
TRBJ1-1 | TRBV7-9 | ASSKKGPNTEAF
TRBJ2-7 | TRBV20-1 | SAPTTGARREQY
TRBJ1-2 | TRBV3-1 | ASSQGAGGDYGYT
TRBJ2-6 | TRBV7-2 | ASSLAGSGANVLT
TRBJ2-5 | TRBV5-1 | ASSLVGAAAETQY
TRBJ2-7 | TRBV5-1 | ASSAGGMTYEQY
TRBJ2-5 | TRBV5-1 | ASSPGTVQETQY
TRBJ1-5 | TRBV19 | ASSIGDRVSGQPQH
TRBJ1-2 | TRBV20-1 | SARGRGQDYGYT
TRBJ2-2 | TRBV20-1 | SARATGGFTGELF
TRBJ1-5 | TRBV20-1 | SAQGGGGNKTQN
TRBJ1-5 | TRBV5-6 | ASSLVDQPQH
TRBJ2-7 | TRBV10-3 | AISGSDRVPYEQY
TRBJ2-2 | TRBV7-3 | ASSSLADLNTGELF
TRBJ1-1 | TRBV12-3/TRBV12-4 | ASRKQGPRDTEAF
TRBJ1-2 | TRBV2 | ASSSGPHGGYT
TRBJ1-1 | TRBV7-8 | ASSLRSSGTGGLSSAF
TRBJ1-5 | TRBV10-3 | AISPQGGSNQPQH
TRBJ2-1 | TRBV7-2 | ASSLADSSYNEQF
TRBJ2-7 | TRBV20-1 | SASPGLDSGEQY
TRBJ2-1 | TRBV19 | ASSLGQKGNEQF
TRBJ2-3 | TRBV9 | ASSVGNSYTQY
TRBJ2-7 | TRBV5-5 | ASSLRDRYNEQY
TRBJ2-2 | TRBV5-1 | ASSLRPDTGELF
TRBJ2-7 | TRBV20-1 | SATGLALYEQY
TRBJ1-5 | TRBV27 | ASSPGVSNQPQH
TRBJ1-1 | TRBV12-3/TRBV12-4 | ASSLGTGHTEAF
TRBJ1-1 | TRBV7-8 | ASSRTGGGEAF
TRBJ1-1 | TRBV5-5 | ASTFGQHNTEAF
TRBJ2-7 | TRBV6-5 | ASTLRTGGAYEQY
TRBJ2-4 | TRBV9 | ASSQGAAMNIQY
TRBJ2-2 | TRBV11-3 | ASSPYSGSNTGELF
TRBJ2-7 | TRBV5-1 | ASSNAYMTGGREQY
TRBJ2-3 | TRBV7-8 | DSSTFTDTQY
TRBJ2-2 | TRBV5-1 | ASSLPREDTGELF
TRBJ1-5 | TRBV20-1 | SAWATGGGQPQH
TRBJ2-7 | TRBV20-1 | SAWQAGNEQY
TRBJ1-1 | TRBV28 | ASSPGGSLAEAF
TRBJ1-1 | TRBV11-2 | ASSPRRPGGTPFTEAF
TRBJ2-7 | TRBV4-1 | ASSQDKTTAWYEQY
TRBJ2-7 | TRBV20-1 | SAAGTSGRANYEQY
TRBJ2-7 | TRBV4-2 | ASSQDLAAYEQY
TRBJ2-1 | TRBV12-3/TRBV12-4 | ASRPSGGRIGNEQF
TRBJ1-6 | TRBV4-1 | ASSQERQGGSPLH
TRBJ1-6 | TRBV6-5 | ASSPHRSHNSPLH
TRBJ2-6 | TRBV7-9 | ASSNRGRGANVLT
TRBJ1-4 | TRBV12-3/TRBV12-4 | ASSPRPKWDRGIEKLF